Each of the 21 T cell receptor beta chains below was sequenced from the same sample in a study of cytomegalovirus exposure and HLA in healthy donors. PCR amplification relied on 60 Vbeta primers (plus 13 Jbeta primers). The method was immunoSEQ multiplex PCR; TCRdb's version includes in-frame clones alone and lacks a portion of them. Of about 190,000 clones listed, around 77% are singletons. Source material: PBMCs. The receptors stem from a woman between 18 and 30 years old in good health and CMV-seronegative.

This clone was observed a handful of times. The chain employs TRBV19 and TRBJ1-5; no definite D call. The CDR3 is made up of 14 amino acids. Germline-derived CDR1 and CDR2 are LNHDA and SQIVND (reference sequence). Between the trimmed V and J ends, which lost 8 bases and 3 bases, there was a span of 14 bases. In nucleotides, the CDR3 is TGTGCCAGTGATATGGGGAGGCCCAATCAGCCCCAGCATTTT. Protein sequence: CASDMGRPNQPQHF.

CDR3 sequence: CASSLLRGNEQYF. As DNA, the CDR3 is TGTGCCAGCAGCTTATTGCGGGGAAACGAGCAGTACTTC. V and J are TRBV7-2 and TRBJ2-7, with D possibly being TRBD2 (6 bases). Germline values: CDR1 SGHTA, CDR2 FQGNSA. Trimming stripped 2 bases from V and 5 bases from J, with 10 bases between. The CDR3 sequence is 13 residues long.

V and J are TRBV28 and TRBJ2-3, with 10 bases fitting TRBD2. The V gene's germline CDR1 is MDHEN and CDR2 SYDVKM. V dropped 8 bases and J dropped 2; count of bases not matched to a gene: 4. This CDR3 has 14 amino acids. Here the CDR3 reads CASVAGGNTDTQYF. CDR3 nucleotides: TGTGCCAGCGTAGCGGGAGGTAACACAGATACGCAGTATTTT.

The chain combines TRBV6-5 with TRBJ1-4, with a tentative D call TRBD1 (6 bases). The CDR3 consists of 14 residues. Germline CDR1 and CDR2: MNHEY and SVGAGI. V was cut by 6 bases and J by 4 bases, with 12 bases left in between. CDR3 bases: TGTGCCAGCAGAGTAGGGGGAGTTAATGAAAAACTGTTTTTT. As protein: CASRVGGVNEKLFF.

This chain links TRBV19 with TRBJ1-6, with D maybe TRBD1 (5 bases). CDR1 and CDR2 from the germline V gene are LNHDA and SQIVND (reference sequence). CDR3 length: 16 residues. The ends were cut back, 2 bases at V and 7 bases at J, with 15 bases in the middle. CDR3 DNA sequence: TGTGCCAGTAGTATAAGGGGTATCGCGGGGAATTCACCCCTCCACTTT. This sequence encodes CASSIRGIAGNSPLHF.

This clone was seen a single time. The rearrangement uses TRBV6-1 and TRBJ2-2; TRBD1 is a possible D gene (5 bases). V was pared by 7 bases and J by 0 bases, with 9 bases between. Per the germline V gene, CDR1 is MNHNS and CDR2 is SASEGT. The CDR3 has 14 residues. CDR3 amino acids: CASTGRANTGELFF. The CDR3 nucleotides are TGTGCCAGCACGGGCAGGGCGAACACCGGGGAGCTGTTTTTT.

The CDR3 sequence: CASTLGGNTGELFF. The CDR3 DNA follows: TGTGCCAGTACCCTGGGGGGGAACACCGGGGAGCTGTTTTTT. The chain combines TRBV19 with TRBJ2-2, with D tentatively TRBD2 (6 bases). Germline-derived CDR1 and CDR2 are LNHDA and SQIVND (reference sequence). Trimming pared 7 bases from V and 1 base from J, leaving 10 bases between. This CDR3 has 14 residues.

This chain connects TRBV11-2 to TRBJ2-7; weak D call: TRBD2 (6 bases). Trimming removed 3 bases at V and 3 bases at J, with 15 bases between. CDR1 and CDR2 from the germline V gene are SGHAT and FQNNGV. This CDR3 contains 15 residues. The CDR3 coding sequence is TGTGCCAGCAGCTTCGGTCGGGACTCTGACTACGAGCAGTACTTC. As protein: CASSFGRDSDYEQYF.

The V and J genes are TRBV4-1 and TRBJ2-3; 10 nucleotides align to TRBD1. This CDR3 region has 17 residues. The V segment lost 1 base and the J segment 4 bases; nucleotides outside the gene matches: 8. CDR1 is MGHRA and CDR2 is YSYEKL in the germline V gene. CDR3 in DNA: TGCGCCAGCAGCCAAGCTCATGGGGGGACAGGGGCAGATACGCAGTATTTT. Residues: CASSQAHGGTGADTQYF.

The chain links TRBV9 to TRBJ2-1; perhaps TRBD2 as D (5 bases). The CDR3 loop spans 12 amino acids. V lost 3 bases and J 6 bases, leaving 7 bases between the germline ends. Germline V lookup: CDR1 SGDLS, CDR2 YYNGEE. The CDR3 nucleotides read TGTGCCAGCAGCGGAGAGGGCAATGAGCAGTTCTTC. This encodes CASSGEGNEQFF.

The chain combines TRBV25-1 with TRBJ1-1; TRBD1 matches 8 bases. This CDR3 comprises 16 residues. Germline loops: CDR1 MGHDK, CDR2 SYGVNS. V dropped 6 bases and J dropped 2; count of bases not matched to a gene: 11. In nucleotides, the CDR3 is TGTGCCAGCAGGCCCCGACTGACAGGGGATAACACTGAAGCTTTCTTT. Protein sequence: CASRPRLTGDNTEAFF. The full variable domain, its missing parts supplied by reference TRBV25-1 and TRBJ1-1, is EADIYQTPRYLVIGTGKKITLECSQTMGHDKMYWYQQDPGMELHLIHYSYGVNSTEKGDLSSESTVSRIRTEHFPLTLESARPSHTSQYLCASRPRLTGDNTEAFFGQGTRLTVV.

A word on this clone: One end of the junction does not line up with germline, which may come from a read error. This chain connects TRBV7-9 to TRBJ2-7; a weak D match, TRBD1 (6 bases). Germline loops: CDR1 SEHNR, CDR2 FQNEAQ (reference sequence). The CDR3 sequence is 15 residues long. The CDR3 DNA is TGTTCCAGCAGCTTAGACGCCCAGGGGACCAACGAGCAGTACTTC. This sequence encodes CSSSLDAQGTNEQYF.

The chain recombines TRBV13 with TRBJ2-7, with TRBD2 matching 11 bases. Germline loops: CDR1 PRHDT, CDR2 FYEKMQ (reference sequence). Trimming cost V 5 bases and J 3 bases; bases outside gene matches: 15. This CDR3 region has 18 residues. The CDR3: CASSIHGTSGRNDYEQYF. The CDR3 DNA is TGTGCCAGCAGCATACATGGGACTAGCGGACGAAATGACTACGAGCAGTACTTC.

CDR3 coding DNA: TGTGCCAGCAGCCACCCAGGACAGGGGAGAGTGCTTGCTTTCTTT. The encoded protein is CASSHPGQGRVLAFF. The rearrangement joins TRBV7-8 to TRBJ1-1; TRBD1 agrees at 9 bases. The CDR3 runs to 15 residues. Per the germline V gene, CDR1 is SGHVS and CDR2 is FQNEAQ. V was pared by 5 bases and J by 11 bases, with 15 bases of the junction left unmatched.

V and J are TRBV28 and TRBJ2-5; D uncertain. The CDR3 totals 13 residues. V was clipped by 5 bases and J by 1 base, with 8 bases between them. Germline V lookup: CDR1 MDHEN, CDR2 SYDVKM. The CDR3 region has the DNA TGTGCCAGCAGTCTCACAATCCAAGAGACCCAGTACTTC. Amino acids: CASSLTIQETQYF.

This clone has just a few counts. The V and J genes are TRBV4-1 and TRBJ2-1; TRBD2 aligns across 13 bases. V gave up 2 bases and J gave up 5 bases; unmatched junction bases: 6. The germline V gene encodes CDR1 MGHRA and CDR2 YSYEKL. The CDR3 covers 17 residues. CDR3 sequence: CASSQPRLAGGHNEQFF. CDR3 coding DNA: TGCGCCAGCAGCCAACCGAGACTAGCGGGAGGACACAATGAGCAGTTCTTC.

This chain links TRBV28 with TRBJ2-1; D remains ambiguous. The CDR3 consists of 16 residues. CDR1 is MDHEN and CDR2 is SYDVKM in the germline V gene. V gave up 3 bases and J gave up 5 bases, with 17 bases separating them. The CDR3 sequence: CASSFSSTIPNNEQFF. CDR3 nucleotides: TGTGCCAGCAGTTTTTCTTCCACTATCCCAAACAATGAGCAGTTCTTC.

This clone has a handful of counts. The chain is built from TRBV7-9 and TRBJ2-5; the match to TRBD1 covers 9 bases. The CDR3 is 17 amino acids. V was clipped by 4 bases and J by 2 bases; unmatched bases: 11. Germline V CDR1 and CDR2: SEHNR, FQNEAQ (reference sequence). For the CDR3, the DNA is TGTGCCAGCAGCTCCCAATGGGACAGGGTTAGGCAAGAGACCCAGTACTTC. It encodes CASSSQWDRVRQETQYF. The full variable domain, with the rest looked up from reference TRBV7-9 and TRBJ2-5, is DTGVSQNPRHKITKRGQNVTFRCDPISEHNRLYWYRQTLGQGPEFLTYFQNEAQLEKSRLLSDRFSAERPKGSFSTLEIQRTEQGDSAMYLCASSSQWDRVRQETQYFGPGTRLLVL.

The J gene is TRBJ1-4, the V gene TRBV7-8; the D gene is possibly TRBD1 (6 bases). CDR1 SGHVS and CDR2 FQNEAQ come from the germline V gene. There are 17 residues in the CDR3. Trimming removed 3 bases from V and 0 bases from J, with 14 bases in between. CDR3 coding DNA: TGTGCCAGCAGCTTCAGGGACACCTTTGCAACTAATGAAAAACTGTTTTTT. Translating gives CASSFRDTFATNEKLFF.

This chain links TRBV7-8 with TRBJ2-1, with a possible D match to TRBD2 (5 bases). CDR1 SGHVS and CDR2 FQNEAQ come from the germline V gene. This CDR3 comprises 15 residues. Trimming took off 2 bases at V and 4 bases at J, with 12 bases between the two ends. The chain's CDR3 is CASSLRESIYNEQFF. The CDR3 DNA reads TGTGCCAGCAGCTTAAGGGAGAGCATATACAATGAGCAGTTCTTC.

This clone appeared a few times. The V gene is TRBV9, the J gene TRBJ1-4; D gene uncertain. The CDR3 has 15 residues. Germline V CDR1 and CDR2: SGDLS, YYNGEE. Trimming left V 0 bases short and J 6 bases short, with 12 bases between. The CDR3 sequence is CASSVEPSVDEKLFF. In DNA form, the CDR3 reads TGTGCCAGCAGCGTAGAGCCGAGTGTAGATGAAAAACTGTTTTTT.